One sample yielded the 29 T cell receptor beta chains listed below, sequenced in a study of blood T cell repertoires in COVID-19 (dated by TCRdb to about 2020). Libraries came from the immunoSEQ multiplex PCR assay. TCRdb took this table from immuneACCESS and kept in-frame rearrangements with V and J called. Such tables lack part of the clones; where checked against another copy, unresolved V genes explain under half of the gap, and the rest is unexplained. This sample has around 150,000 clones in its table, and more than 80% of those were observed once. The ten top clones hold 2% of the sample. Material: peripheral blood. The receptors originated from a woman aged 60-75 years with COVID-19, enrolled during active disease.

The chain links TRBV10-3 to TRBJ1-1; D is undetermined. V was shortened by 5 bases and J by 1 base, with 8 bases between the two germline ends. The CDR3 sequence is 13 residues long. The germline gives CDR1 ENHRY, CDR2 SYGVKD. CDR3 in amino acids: CAISPGANTEAFF. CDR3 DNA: TGTGCCATCAGTCCGGGAGCGAACACTGAAGCTTTCTTT.

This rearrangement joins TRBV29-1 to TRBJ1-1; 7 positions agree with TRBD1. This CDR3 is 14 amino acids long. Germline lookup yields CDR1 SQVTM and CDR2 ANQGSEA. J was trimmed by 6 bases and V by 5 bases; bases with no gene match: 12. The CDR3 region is CSVLPGQIYSEAFF. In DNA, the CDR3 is TGCAGCGTTTTACCGGGACAGATTTACTCTGAAGCTTTCTTT.

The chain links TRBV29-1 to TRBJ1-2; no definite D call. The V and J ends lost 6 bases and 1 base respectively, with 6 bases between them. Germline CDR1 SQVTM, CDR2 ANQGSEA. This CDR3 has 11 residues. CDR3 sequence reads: CSVVVNYGYTF. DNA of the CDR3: TGCAGCGTGGTAGTTAACTATGGCTACACCTTC. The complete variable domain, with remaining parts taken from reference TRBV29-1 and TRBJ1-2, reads SAVISQKPSRDICQRGTSLTIQCQVDSQVTMMFWYRQQPGQSLTLIATANQGSEATYESGFVIDKFPISRPNLTFSTLTVSNMSPEDSSIYLCSVVVNYGYTFGSGTRLTVV.

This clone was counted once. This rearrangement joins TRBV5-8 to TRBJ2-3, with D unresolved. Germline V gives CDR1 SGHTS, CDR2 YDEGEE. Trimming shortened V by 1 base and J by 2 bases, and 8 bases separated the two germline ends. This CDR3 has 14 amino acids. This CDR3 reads CASSLSPYTDTQYF. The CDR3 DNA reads TGTGCCAGCAGCTTGTCCCCGTACACAGATACGCAGTATTTT.

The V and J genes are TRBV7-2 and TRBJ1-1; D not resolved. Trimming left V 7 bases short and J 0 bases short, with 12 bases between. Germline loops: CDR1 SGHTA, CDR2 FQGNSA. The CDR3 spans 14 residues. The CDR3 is CASTQFPVNTEAFF. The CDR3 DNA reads TGTGCCAGCACCCAGTTCCCCGTGAACACTGAAGCTTTCTTT.

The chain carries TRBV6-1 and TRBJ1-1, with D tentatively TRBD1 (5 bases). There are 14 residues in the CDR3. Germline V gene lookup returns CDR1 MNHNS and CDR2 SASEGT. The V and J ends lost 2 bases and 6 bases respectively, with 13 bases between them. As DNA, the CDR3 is TGTGCCAGCAGTGAATTGAGTCGGGGGGCTGAAGCTTTCTTT. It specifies CASSELSRGAEAFF.

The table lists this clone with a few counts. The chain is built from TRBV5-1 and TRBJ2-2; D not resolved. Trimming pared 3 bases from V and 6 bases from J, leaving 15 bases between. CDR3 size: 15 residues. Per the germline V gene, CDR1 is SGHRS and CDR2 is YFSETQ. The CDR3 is CASSWSHERAGELFF. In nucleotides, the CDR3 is TGCGCCAGCAGCTGGTCTCACGAACGCGCCGGGGAGCTGTTTTTT.

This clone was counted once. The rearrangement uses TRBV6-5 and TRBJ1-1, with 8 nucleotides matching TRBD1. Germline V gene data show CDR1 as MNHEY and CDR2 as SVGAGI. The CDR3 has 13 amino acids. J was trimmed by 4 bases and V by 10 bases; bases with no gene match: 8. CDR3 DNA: TGTGCCACCCAGACAGGGGAGGGCACTGAAGCTTTCTTT. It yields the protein CATQTGEGTEAFF.

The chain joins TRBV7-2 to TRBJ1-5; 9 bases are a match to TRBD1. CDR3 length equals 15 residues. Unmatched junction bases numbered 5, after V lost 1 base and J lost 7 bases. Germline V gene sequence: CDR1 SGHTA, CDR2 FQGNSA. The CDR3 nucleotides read TGTGCCAGCAGCTTAGAGGGACAGGGAGGCCAGCCCCAGCATTTT. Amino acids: CASSLEGQGGQPQHF.

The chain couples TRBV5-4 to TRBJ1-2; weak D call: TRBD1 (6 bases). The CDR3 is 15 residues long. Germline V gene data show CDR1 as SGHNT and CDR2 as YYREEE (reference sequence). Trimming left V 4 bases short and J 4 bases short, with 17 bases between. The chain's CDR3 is CASSTRGSTFYGYTF. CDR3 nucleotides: TGTGCCAGCAGCACCAGGGGATCCACGTTCTATGGCTACACCTTC.

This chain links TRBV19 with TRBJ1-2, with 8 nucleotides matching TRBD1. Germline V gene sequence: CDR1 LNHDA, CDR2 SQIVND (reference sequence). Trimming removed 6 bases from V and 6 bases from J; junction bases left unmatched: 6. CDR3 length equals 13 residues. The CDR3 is CASRQRQGHGYTF. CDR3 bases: TGTGCCAGTAGACAGAGACAGGGGCATGGCTACACCTTC.

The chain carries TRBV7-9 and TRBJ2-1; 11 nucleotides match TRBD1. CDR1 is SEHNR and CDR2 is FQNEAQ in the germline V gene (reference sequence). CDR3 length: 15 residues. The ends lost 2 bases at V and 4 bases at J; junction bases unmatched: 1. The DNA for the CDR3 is TGTGCCAGCAGCTTAAGGGACAGGGGGTACAATGAGCAGTTCTTC. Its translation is CASSLRDRGYNEQFF.

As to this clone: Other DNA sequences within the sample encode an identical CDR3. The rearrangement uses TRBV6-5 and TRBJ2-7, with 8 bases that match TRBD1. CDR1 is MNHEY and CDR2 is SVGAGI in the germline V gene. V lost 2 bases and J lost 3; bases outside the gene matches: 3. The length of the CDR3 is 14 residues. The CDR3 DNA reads TGTGCCAGCAGTTACGGACAGGGTAGCTACGAGCAGTACTTC. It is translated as CASSYGQGSYEQYF.

CDR3 loop: CASGRGDPYEQYF. In DNA, the CDR3 is TGTGCCAGCGGCCGGGGTGACCCCTACGAGCAGTACTTC. V and J are TRBV2 and TRBJ2-7, with D maybe TRBD2 (5 bases). Deletions cut 8 bases from V and 2 bases from J, with 13 bases between. The V gene's germline CDR1 is SNHLY and CDR2 FYNNEI. The CDR3 spans 13 residues.

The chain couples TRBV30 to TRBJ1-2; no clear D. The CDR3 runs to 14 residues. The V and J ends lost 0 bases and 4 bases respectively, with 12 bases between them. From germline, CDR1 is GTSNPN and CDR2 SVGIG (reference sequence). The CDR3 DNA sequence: TGTGCCTGGAGTGTAGTTCGGGTGGGCTATGGCTACACCTTC. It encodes CAWSVVRVGYGYTF.

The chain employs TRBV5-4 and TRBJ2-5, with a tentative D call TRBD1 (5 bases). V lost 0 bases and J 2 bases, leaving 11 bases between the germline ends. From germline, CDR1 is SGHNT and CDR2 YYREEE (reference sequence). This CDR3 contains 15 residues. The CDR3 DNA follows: TGTGCCAGCAGCTTGGGCCCGACAGCGCAAGAGACCCAGTACTTC. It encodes CASSLGPTAQETQYF.

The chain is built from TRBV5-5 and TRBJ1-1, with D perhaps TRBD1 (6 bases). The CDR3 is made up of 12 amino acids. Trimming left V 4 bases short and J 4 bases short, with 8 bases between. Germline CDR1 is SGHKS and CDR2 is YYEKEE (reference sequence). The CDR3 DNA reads TGTGCCAGCAGCCAAGGGGGCACTGAAGCTTTCTTT. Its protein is CASSQGGTEAFF.

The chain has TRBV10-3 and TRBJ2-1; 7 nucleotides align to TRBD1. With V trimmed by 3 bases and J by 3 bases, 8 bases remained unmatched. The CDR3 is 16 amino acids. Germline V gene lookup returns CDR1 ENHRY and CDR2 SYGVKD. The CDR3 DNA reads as TGTGCCATCAGTGACTTCGGGACAGAGAGCTACAATGAGCAGTTCTTC. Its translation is CAISDFGTESYNEQFF.

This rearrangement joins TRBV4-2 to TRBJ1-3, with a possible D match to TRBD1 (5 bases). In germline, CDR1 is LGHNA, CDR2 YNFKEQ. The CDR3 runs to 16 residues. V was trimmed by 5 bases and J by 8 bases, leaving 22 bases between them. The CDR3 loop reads CASSSGTLGGRDTIYF. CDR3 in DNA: TGTGCCAGCAGCAGCGGGACTTTAGGAGGGAGGGACACCATATATTTT.

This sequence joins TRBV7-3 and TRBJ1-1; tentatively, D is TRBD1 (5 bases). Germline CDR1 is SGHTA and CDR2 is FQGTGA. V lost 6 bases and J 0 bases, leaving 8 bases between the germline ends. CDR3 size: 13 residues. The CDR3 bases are TGTGCCAGCAGTTGGACATTGAACACTGAAGCTTTCTTT. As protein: CASSWTLNTEAFF.

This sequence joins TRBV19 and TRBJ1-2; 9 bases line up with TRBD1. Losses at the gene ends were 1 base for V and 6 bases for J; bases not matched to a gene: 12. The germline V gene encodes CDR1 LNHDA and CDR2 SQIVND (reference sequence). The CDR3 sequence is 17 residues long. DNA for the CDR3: TGTGCCAGTAGTATAGTTCACAGGGGGCTGTCAACTAATGGCTACACCTTC. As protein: CASSIVHRGLSTNGYTF.

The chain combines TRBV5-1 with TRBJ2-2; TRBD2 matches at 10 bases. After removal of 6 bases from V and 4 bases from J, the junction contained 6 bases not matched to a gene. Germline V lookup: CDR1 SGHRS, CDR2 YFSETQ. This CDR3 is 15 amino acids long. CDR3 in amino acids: CASTRTSGTTGELFF. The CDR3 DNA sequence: TGCGCCAGCACCAGGACTAGCGGAACCACCGGGGAGCTGTTTTTT.

The CDR3 loop reads CASSRQGGGTPLHF. The CDR3 DNA is TGCGCCAGCAGCCGACAGGGAGGTGGTACACCCCTCCACTTT. This chain joins TRBV5-1 and TRBJ1-6; TRBD1 matches at 7 bases. The CDR3 extends over 14 amino acids. The germline gives CDR1 SGHRS, CDR2 YFSETQ. Germline trimming cut 4 bases from V and 11 bases from J; bases unmatched to any gene: 9.

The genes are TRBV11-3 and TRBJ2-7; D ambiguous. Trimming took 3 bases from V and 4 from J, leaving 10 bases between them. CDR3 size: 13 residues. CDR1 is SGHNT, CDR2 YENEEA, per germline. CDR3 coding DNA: TGTGCCAGCAGCTTGGGCCAGCCTTACGAGCAGTACTTC. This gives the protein CASSLGQPYEQYF.

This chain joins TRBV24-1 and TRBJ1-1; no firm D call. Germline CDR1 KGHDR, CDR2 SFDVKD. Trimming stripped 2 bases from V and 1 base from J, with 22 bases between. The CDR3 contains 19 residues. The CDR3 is CATSDSTLTHYPKNTEAFF. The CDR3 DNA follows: TGTGCCACCAGTGATTCGACCCTTACCCACTATCCGAAGAACACTGAAGCTTTCTTT.

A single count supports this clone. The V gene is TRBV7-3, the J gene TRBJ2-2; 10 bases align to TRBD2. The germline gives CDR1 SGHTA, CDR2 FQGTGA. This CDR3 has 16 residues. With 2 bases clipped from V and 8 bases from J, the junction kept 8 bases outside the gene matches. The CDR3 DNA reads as TGTGCCAGCAGCTTAGGGCTAGCGGGGGCCTCAGGGGAGCTGTTTTTT. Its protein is CASSLGLAGASGELFF.

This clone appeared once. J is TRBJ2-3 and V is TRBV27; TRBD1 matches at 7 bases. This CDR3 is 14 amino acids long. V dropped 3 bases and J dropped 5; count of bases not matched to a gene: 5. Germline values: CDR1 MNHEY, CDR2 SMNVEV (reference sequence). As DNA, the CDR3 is TGTGCCAGCAGTTTCCACTCAGGGGGAGATACGCAGTATTTT. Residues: CASSFHSGGDTQYF.

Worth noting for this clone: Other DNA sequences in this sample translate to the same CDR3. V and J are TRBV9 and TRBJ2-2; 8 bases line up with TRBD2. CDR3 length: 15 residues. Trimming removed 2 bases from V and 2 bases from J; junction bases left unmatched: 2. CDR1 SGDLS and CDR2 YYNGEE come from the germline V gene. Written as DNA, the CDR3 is TGTGCCAGCAGCGTTAGCGGGACAAACACCGGGGAGCTGTTTTTT. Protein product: CASSVSGTNTGELFF.

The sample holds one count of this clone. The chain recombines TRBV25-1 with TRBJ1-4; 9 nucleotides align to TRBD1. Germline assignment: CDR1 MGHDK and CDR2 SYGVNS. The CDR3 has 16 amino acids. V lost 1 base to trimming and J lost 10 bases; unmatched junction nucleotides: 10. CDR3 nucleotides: TGTGCCAGCAGTGAATCCACAGGACTGACAGGGGGAAAACTGTTTTTT. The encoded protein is CASSESTGLTGGKLFF.